Reported below is one T cell receptor (beta chain). Its antigen is not identified. The sample originates from a study of cytomegalovirus exposure and HLA in healthy donors. Study observations and caveats: Most TCR beta V segments were productive about 90% or about 30% of the time in an earlier analysis.

Looked up from germline, CDR1 is SGHNT and CDR2 is YENEEA. CDR3 size: 15 residues. Trimming stripped 4 bases from V and 0 bases from J, with 13 bases between. PCR was performed using 60 Vbeta and 13 Jbeta primers. Sequencing used immunoSEQ multiplex PCR; TCRdb keeps in-frame clones, though not all of them. The repertoire consists of about 140,000 clones, with more than 70% occurring once and the leading ten covering approximately 1.2%. The rearrangement links TRBV11-3 to TRBJ2-7, with a possible D match to TRBD2 (6 bases). The receptor comes from a male donor in good health and CMV-seropositive. The specimen sequenced was PBMCs. The CDR3 protein is CASSSRDGGSYEQYF. The CDR3 region has the DNA TGTGCCAGCAGCTCACGGGACGGGGGCTCCTACGAGCAGTACTTC.